A single sample is the source of the 16 T cell receptor beta chains below, sequenced in a study of cytomegalovirus exposure and HLA in healthy donors. The PCR made use of 60 Vbeta and 13 Jbeta primers. The data were produced by immunoSEQ multiplex PCR, yet TCRdb's version contains in-frame clones alone and is incomplete. The table lists 100,000 or so clones, about 70% of them singletons, with under 2% in the top ten. The sample comprised PBMCs. These receptor sequences come from a woman aged 40 to 50 in good health and CMV-seronegative.

V is TRBV6-1 and J is TRBJ2-5; no clear D gene. Germline CDR1 and CDR2: MNHNS and SASEGT. V was trimmed by 6 bases and J by 2 bases, leaving 10 bases between them. CDR3 length: 13 amino acids. CDR3: CASSVTAQETQYF. CDR3 nucleotides: TGTGCCAGCAGCGTAACAGCTCAAGAGACCCAGTACTTC.

This sequence joins TRBV19 and TRBJ1-2; 7 nucleotides align to TRBD1. This CDR3 region has 11 residues. Germline V gives CDR1 LNHDA, CDR2 SQIVND (reference sequence). Trimming removed 7 bases from V and 8 bases from J; junction bases left unmatched: 4. In DNA form, the CDR3 reads TGTGCCAGTAAGGGGGCAGACGGCTACACCTTC. Protein sequence: CASKGADGYTF.

J is TRBJ2-1 and V is TRBV11-3; 13 positions match TRBD2. Germline V gives CDR1 SGHNT, CDR2 YENEEA. The ends lost 6 bases at V and 8 bases at J; junction bases unmatched: 7. The CDR3 spans 15 residues. The CDR3 loop reads CASSRGLAGEDEQFF. The CDR3 DNA reads as TGTGCCAGCAGTCGAGGACTAGCGGGAGAGGATGAGCAGTTCTTC.

The chain couples TRBV12-2 to TRBJ1-2. TRBV12-2 is described as a pseudogene. The CDR3 is 10 residues long. CDR3 loop: CASRHPGYTF. CDR3 coding DNA: TGTGCAAGTCGCCACCCCGGTTACACCTTC.

Only a few counts were recorded for this clone. The V call is TRBV9, the J call TRBJ2-5, with D maybe TRBD1 (5 bases). Germline V CDR1 and CDR2: SGDLS, YYNGEE. This CDR3 has 16 residues. Trimming removed 0 bases at V and 1 base at J, with 13 bases between. The CDR3 sequence: CASSVGGWGPQETQYF. The CDR3 DNA is TGTGCCAGCAGCGTAGGGGGATGGGGCCCCCAAGAGACCCAGTACTTC. The full variable domain, with the rest looked up from reference TRBV9 and TRBJ2-5, is DSGVTQTPKHLITATGQRVTLRCSPRSGDLSVYWYQQSLDQGLQFLIQYYNGEERAKGNILERFSAQQFPDLHSELNLSSLELGDSALYFCASSVGGWGPQETQYFGPGTRLLVL.

This sequence joins TRBV5-1 and TRBJ1-5; 7 bases map to TRBD1. Germline values: CDR1 SGHRS, CDR2 YFSETQ. This CDR3 is built from 16 residues. Trimming at V came to 4 bases and at J to 4 bases, leaving 11 bases not matched to a gene. The CDR3 DNA reads TGCGCCAGCAGCCCGGGGTACGACAGGGCAAATCAGCCCCAGCATTTT. It codes for CASSPGYDRANQPQHF. Filled out from reference TRBV5-1 and TRBJ1-5, the complete variable domain reads KAGVTQTPRYLIKTRGQQVTLSCSPISGHRSVSWYQQTPGQGLQFLFEYFSETQRNKGNFPGRFSGRQFSNSRSEMNVSTLELGDSALYLCASSPGYDRANQPQHFGDGTRLSIL.

The V call is TRBV6-6, the J call TRBJ1-6; D not certain. V was pared by 6 bases and J by 7 bases, with 7 bases between. Germline V lookup: CDR1 MNHNY, CDR2 SVGAGI (reference sequence). The CDR3 covers 12 residues. The CDR3 here is CASRSGNSPLHF. Written as DNA, the CDR3 is TGTGCCAGCAGGAGCGGGAATTCACCCCTCCACTTT.

The V and J genes are TRBV7-8 and TRBJ2-3; 10 bases match TRBD2. Trimming cost V 6 bases and J 2 bases; bases outside gene matches: 8. The CDR3 contains 16 residues. CDR1 and CDR2 from the germline V gene are SGHVS and FQNEAQ. DNA for the CDR3: TGTGCCAGCAGGCGTCTAGCGGGAGCTTCCACAGATACGCAGTATTTT. Its protein is CASRRLAGASTDTQYF.

The chain has TRBV4-3 and TRBJ2-3; TRBD2 matches at 14 bases. Germline V gene lookup returns CDR1 LGHNA and CDR2 YSLEER. The CDR3 runs 17 residues. V was pared by 4 bases and J by 6 bases, with 9 bases of the junction left unmatched. In DNA form, the CDR3 reads TGCGCCAGCAGCCCTCGGACTAGCGGGGGGTTCCCCGATACGCAGTATTTT. Amino acids: CASSPRTSGGFPDTQYF.

This rearrangement joins TRBV6-1 to TRBJ1-5; 8 bases fit TRBD1. Germline trimming cut 4 bases from V and 3 bases from J; bases unmatched to any gene: 8. Germline lookup yields CDR1 MNHNS and CDR2 SASEGT. This CDR3 comprises 16 residues. CDR3 protein: CASSARQGSHNQPQHF. The DNA of the CDR3 is TGTGCCAGCAGTGCCCGACAGGGGTCCCACAATCAGCCCCAGCATTTT.

J is TRBJ1-5 and V is TRBV5-4; possibly TRBD1 for D (6 bases). The germline gives CDR1 SGHNT, CDR2 YYREEE (reference sequence). V was cut by 3 bases and J by 2 bases, with 15 bases left in between. The CDR3 sequence is 16 residues long. The CDR3 protein is CASSSQDSTGNQPQHF. For the CDR3, the DNA is TGTGCCAGCAGCTCTCAGGACAGTACAGGCAATCAGCCCCAGCATTTT.

This sequence joins TRBV15 and TRBJ2-5; 8 nucleotides agree with TRBD2. There are 14 residues in the CDR3. Germline assignment: CDR1 LNHNV and CDR2 YYDKDF (reference sequence). V was pared by 8 bases and J by 4 bases, with 9 bases of the junction left unmatched. CDR3 coding DNA: TGTGCCACCTCCGAGGTCGGGGGGGGAGAGACCCAGTACTTC. Translated: CATSEVGGGETQYF. Drawing the rest from reference TRBV15 and TRBJ2-5, the complete variable domain is DAMVIQNPRYQVTQFGKPVTLSCSQTLNHNVMYWYQQKSSQAPKLLFHYYDKDFNNEADTPDNFQSRRPNTSFCFLDIRSPGLGDTAMYLCATSEVGGGETQYFGPGTRLLVL.

This chain uses TRBV10-1 with TRBJ2-2; weak D call: TRBD2 (5 bases). With 6 bases removed from V and 9 bases from J, the gap between germline ends came to 14 bases. Germline CDR1 is WNHNN and CDR2 is SYGVQD (reference sequence). The CDR3 sequence is 13 residues long. Here the CDR3 DNA reads TGCGCCAGCAGCCAGGAGAGCGGCCGGGAGCTGTTTTTT. Translating gives CASSQESGRELFF.

This clone was observed once. This chain links TRBV4-3 with TRBJ2-3; tentatively, D is TRBD1 (5 bases). CDR3 length equals 15 residues. Trimming took off 3 bases at V and 0 bases at J, with 10 bases between the two ends. Germline lookup yields CDR1 LGHNA and CDR2 YSLEER. CDR3 DNA sequence: TGCGCCAGCAGCCAGACAGCCTCTAGCACAGATACGCAGTATTTT. Amino acids: CASSQTASSTDTQYF.

This chain joins TRBV30 and TRBJ2-5, with TRBD2 matching 12 bases. In germline, CDR1 is GTSNPN, CDR2 SVGIG (reference sequence). V lost 6 bases and J lost 0; bases outside the gene matches: 2. This CDR3 contains 14 residues. The CDR3 protein is CACRTSGNQETQYF. The CDR3 DNA sequence: TGTGCCTGTCGGACTAGCGGGAACCAAGAGACCCAGTACTTC.

The chain uses TRBV28 and TRBJ2-7, with 11 bases matching TRBD2. J lost 3 bases, V lost 5 bases, and 6 bases had no gene match. This CDR3 has 15 amino acids. Germline V gene sequence: CDR1 MDHEN, CDR2 SYDVKM. The DNA of the CDR3 is TGTGCCAGCAGTCCTAGCGGGAGGCTATTCTACGAGCAGTACTTC. Its translation is CASSPSGRLFYEQYF.